The sequence of this T cell receptor beta chain was determined in a study of glioma-infiltrating T cells after dendritic cell vaccination. Trimming removed 0 bases from V and 5 bases from J, with 9 bases in between. Germline CDR1 reads SGHRS; CDR2 reads YFSETQ. CDR3 length: 15 amino acids. Time point defined: after dendritic cell vaccination, including at tumor progression/relapse. Fresh-frozen tumor tissue and more than two years of survival data were available for all. This table comes from immunoSEQ multiplex PCR, and its TCRdb copy is limited to in-frame clones, with some not included. This table has about 76,000 clones, roughly 87% appearing once.

Sequencing was performed on blood, taken after dendritic cell vaccination. The chain has TRBV5-1 and TRBJ1-6; D is uncertain. The sequence came from a human donor with glioblastoma. CDR3 nucleotide sequence: TGCGCCAGCAGCTTGGCTCAGGCAAATAATTCACCCCTCCACTTT. It specifies CASSLAQANNSPLHF.